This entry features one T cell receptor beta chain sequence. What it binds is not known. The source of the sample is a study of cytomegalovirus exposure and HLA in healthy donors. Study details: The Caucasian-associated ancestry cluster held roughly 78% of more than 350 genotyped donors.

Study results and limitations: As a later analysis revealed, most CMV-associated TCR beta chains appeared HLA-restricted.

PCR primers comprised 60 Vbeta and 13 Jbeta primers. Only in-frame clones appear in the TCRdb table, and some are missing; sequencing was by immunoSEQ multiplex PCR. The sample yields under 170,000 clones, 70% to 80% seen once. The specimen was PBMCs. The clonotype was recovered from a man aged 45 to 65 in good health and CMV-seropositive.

CDR3 loop: CASTWTGPTDTQYF. The CDR3 DNA is TGCGCCAGCACCTGGACAGGCCCCACAGATACGCAGTATTTT. The chain couples TRBV5-1 to TRBJ2-3; the match to TRBD1 covers 7 bases. The CDR3 has 14 residues. CDR1 is SGHRS, CDR2 YFSETQ, per germline. J lost 2 bases, V lost 6 bases, and 6 bases had no gene match.